Following are 20 T cell receptor beta chains from one sample sequenced in a study of somatic mutations in cytotoxic T cells in rheumatoid arthritis. Assay: immunoSEQ multiplex PCR; the TCRdb copy retains only in-frame clones and omits some. Of approximately 20,000 clones detected, approximately 80% appear once; the ten largest clones hold 10% to 13%. Sequencing used CD8+ T cells sorted from blood. Receptors originate from a woman aged 45 to 65 in good health.

V and J are TRBV11-2 and TRBJ1-6; D may be TRBD1 (5 bases). CDR3 size: 19 residues. V was trimmed by 0 bases and J by 4 bases, leaving 19 bases between them. CDR1 is SGHAT, CDR2 FQNNGV, per germline. The CDR3 sequence is CASSLEETDKNTYNSPLHF. The CDR3 coding sequence is TGTGCCAGCAGCTTAGAAGAGACAGACAAAAACACTTATAATTCACCCCTCCACTTT.

The V gene is TRBV4-1, the J gene TRBJ2-7; 7 nucleotides match TRBD1. Trimming took 4 bases from V and 6 from J; bases not matched to a gene: 9. The germline V gene encodes CDR1 MGHRA and CDR2 YSYEKL. The CDR3 sequence is 14 residues long. In DNA, the CDR3 is TGCGCCAGCAGCCCCTCCCCTGGACAGGTCGAGCAGTACTTC. Translation gives CASSPSPGQVEQYF.

This clone was observed once. The V and J genes are TRBV9 and TRBJ2-1; 7 bases are shared with TRBD2. The CDR3 sequence is 16 residues long. The ends lost 0 bases at V and 3 bases at J; junction bases unmatched: 6. The germline V gene has CDR1 SGDLS and CDR2 YYNGEE. This CDR3 is CASSVGPSGIYNEQFF. The CDR3 bases are TGTGCCAGCAGCGTAGGACCTAGCGGAATCTACAATGAGCAGTTCTTC.

This chain uses TRBV2 with TRBJ2-5; TRBD1 agrees at 9 bases. Near its end, the DNA agrees better with TRBJ2-7, so the J call may be wrong. This CDR3 has 16 amino acids. CDR1 is SNHLY, CDR2 FYNNEI, per germline. This CDR3 is CASTDTGTGRSYEQYF. The CDR3 DNA follows: TGTGCCAGCACTGACACCGGGACAGGGCGCTCCTACGAGCAGTACTTC.

The chain has TRBV6-6 and TRBJ1-3; 7 bases fit TRBD1. Germline V lookup: CDR1 MNHNY, CDR2 SVGAGI (reference sequence). V trimming: 8 bases; J trimming: 0 bases; junction bases outside the gene matches: 10. This CDR3 has 16 residues. DNA of the CDR3: TGTGCCAGCCCCCTCCGGGACAGCGGCTCTGGAAACACCATATATTTT. Translating gives CASPLRDSGSGNTIYF.

The rearrangement links TRBV9 to TRBJ2-1, with 13 bases aligning to TRBD2. CDR3 length equals 16 residues. Germline-derived CDR1 and CDR2 are SGDLS and YYNGEE. The V gene end was trimmed by 3 bases and the J gene end by 8 bases; junction bases not matched to a gene: 8. This CDR3 is CASSGEGTSGNDEQFF. DNA for the CDR3: TGTGCCAGCAGCGGGGAGGGGACTAGCGGGAATGATGAGCAGTTCTTC.

The chain recombines TRBV6-6 with TRBJ1-1, with D hard to call. Trimming removed 2 bases from V and 6 bases from J, with 13 bases in between. This CDR3 has 14 residues. The germline CDR1 and CDR2 sequences are MNHNY and SVGAGI (reference sequence). CDR3 region: CASSYPSGTPEAFF. The CDR3 region has the DNA TGTGCCAGCAGTTACCCATCGGGAACCCCTGAAGCTTTCTTT.

This chain joins TRBV4-1 and TRBJ1-1; D not resolved. The CDR3 spans 15 residues. Per germline, CDR1 MGHRA and CDR2 YSYEKL. V was shortened by 1 base and J by 4 bases, with 13 bases between the two germline ends. The CDR3 spells CASSQGHVEGTEAFF. The CDR3 nucleotides read TGCGCCAGCAGCCAAGGGCATGTTGAGGGCACTGAAGCTTTCTTT.

This clone showed up just once. The chain has TRBV11-3 and TRBJ2-1; 9 nucleotides match TRBD2. This CDR3 spans 16 amino acids. Germline V gene lookup returns CDR1 SGHNT and CDR2 YENEEA. The V gene end was trimmed by 0 bases and the J gene end by 10 bases; junction bases not matched to a gene: 10. The CDR3 DNA sequence: TGTGCCAGCAGCTTAGATTGGCGCCCTCTAGCGGGAGAGCAGTTCTTC. This translates into CASSLDWRPLAGEQFF.

The V gene is TRBV13, the J gene TRBJ2-5; D is uncertain. CDR3 length: 13 residues. Germline CDR1 and CDR2: PRHDT and FYEKMQ (reference sequence). The V gene lost 7 bases and the J gene lost 3 bases, with 12 bases spanning the gap. The CDR3 coding sequence is TGTGCCAGCACCCCGGCAGGCAAAGAGACCCAGTACTTC. Translated: CASTPAGKETQYF. The full variable domain, rest sourced from reference TRBV13 and TRBJ2-5, is AAGVIQSPRHLIKEKRETATLKCYPIPRHDTVYWYQQGPGQDPQFLISFYEKMQSDKGSIPDRFSAQQFSDYHSELNMSSLELGDSALYFCASTPAGKETQYFGPGTRLLVL.

This chain links TRBV6-6 with TRBJ2-5; tentative D call: TRBD1 (5 bases). The CDR3 is made up of 16 amino acids. Between the trimmed V and J ends, which lost 4 bases and 0 bases, there was a span of 15 bases. Germline-derived CDR1 and CDR2 are MNHNY and SVGAGI (reference sequence). The CDR3 DNA sequence: TGTGCCAGCAGTTCGGTCAAACAGGAGTACCAAGAGACCCAGTACTTC. It yields the protein CASSSVKQEYQETQYF.

The rearrangement links TRBV4-1 to TRBJ2-3; 10 bases are shared with TRBD2. The CDR3 has 19 amino acids. From germline, CDR1 is MGHRA and CDR2 YSYEKL. V trimming: 1 base; J trimming: 0 bases; junction bases outside the gene matches: 10. For the CDR3, the DNA is TGCGCCAGCAGCCAAGTCGATAGCGGGGGGCCCACTAGCACAGATACGCAGTATTTT. This gives the protein CASSQVDSGGPTSTDTQYF.

This clone was counted a few times. The gene calls are TRBV27 and TRBJ1-1; unclear D gene. V shed 5 bases and J shed 6 bases, with 13 bases lying between them. Germline loops: CDR1 MNHEY, CDR2 SMNVEV (reference sequence). The CDR3 runs to 13 residues. For the CDR3, the DNA is TGTGCCAGCAGTATTGGGAGTGGCGCTGAAGCTTTCTTT. This encodes CASSIGSGAEAFF.

The chain uses TRBV27 and TRBJ2-3; the match to TRBD2 covers 11 bases. CDR1 is MNHEY and CDR2 is SMNVEV in the germline V gene (reference sequence). V lost 5 bases and J lost 9; bases outside the gene matches: 13. The CDR3 covers 16 residues. In DNA form, the CDR3 reads TGTGCCAGCAGTCGTCGTTCTAGCGGGGGGCCAGGCACGCAGTATTTT. Residues: CASSRRSSGGPGTQYF.

This clone came up a few times. CDR3 nucleotides: TGTGCCAGCAGTGAAGACTACGTCGGGGGGCAAGAGACCCAGTACTTC. Its protein product is CASSEDYVGGQETQYF. The chain employs TRBV28 and TRBJ2-5, with 7 nucleotides matching TRBD2. The junction had 11 bases not matched to a gene; V was cut back by 5 bases and J by 2 bases. The CDR3 totals 16 residues. Germline CDR1 reads MDHEN; CDR2 reads SYDVKM.

The chain has TRBV19 and TRBJ1-5, with D perhaps TRBD1 (6 bases). Trimming took 5 bases from V and 4 from J, leaving 12 bases between them. The CDR3 extends over 14 amino acids. CDR1 and CDR2 (germline): LNHDA, SQIVND (reference sequence). The CDR3 DNA sequence: TGTGCCAGTAGTTACCAACAGGGAAATCAGCCCCAGCATTTT. It specifies CASSYQQGNQPQHF.

This clone was seen more than once but under ten times. The gene calls are TRBV9 and TRBJ1-5; D is possibly TRBD1 (6 bases). The CDR3 has 13 residues. Trimming cost V 4 bases and J 7 bases, with 12 bases left between them. The V gene's germline CDR1 is SGDLS and CDR2 YYNGEE. The CDR3 is CASSPGGGQPQHF. The CDR3 DNA reads as TGTGCCAGCAGCCCTGGGGGGGGCCAGCCCCAGCATTTT.

This rearrangement joins TRBV19 to TRBJ2-2; D might be TRBD2 (5 bases). The ends were cut back, 10 bases at V and 6 bases at J, with 15 bases in the middle. Germline loops: CDR1 LNHDA, CDR2 SQIVND (reference sequence). CDR3 length equals 13 residues. The CDR3 bases are TGTGCCACCTCTCCGGGGTACTCCGGGGAGCTGTTTTTT. It is translated as CATSPGYSGELFF.

The V gene is TRBV29-1, the J gene TRBJ2-2; 10 bases line up with TRBD2. Looked up from germline, CDR1 is SQVTM and CDR2 is ANQGSEA. This CDR3 has 15 residues. Unmatched junction bases numbered 4, after V lost 1 base and J lost 5 bases. The CDR3 is CSVEGLAGETGELFF. CDR3 nucleotide sequence: TGCAGCGTTGAAGGGCTAGCGGGAGAAACCGGGGAGCTGTTTTTT.

This sequence joins TRBV7-9 and TRBJ1-4; weak D call: TRBD1 (5 bases). This CDR3 has 19 amino acids. V lost 4 bases, J lost 0 bases, and 21 bases lay in between. CDR1 is SEHNR, CDR2 FQNEAQ, per germline (reference sequence). The CDR3 spells CASSWPLGTNEATNEKLFF. Written as DNA, the CDR3 is TGTGCCAGCAGCTGGCCCCTCGGGACTAATGAAGCAACTAATGAAAAACTGTTTTTT.